One sample yielded the 21 T cell receptor beta chains listed below, sequenced in a study of identical twins. TCRdb re-called the 5' RACE reads with MiXCR, one entry per CDR3 protein. The sample lists some 1,700,000 distinct CDR3 sequences, more than 30% occurring once. Material: cord blood. These receptors originate from a newborn girl in good health.

The chain links TRBV28 to TRBJ1-2, with D possibly TRBD1 on 6 matching bases. Trimming took off 2 bases at V and 6 bases at J, with 13 bases between the two ends. Looked up from germline, CDR1 is MDHEN and CDR2 is SYDVKM. CDR3 length equals 14 residues. CDR3 amino acids: CASSLVQGWNGYTF. The CDR3 bases are TGTGCCAGCAGTTTAGTACAGGGCTGGAATGGCTACACCTTC.

This clonotype was counted only a few times. The chain links TRBV20-1 to TRBJ1-6; D gene ambiguous. From germline, CDR1 is DFQATT and CDR2 SNEGSKA (reference sequence). Deletions cut 6 bases from V and 10 bases from J, with 10 bases between. This CDR3 comprises 11 residues. The CDR3 reads CSALRESPLHF. CDR3 DNA: TGCAGTGCCCTTCGGGAGTCACCCCTCCACTTT.

This sequence joins TRBV7-9 and TRBJ2-4, with TRBD1 matching 7 bases. CDR1 and CDR2 (germline): SEHNR, FQNEAQ (reference sequence). V lost 5 bases to trimming and J lost 0 bases; unmatched junction nucleotides: 7. CDR3 length equals 16 residues. CDR3 DNA: TGTGCCAGCAGCAACAACAGGGGTTTAGCCAAAAACATTCAGTACTTC. It is translated as CASSNNRGLAKNIQYF.

In the case of this clonotype: Since a much larger clone is just one base distant, this may be a read error. The V gene is TRBV27, the J gene TRBJ2-1, with 9 bases fitting TRBD1. Germline lookup yields CDR1 MNHEY and CDR2 SMNVEV (reference sequence). This CDR3 region has 15 residues. CDR3 sequence reads: CASSTGTGPHNGQFF. The CDR3 nucleotides read TGTGCCAGCAGTACCGGGACAGGGCCCCACAATGGGCAGTTCTTC.

This clonotype showed up just a few times. The chain joins TRBV5-1 to TRBJ2-1; TRBD1 matches 7 bases. V shed 1 base and J 4 bases; nucleotides not matched to a gene: 5. Germline V gives CDR1 SGHRS, CDR2 YFSETQ. The CDR3 consists of 15 residues. This CDR3 is CASSLLGQVYNEQFF. The DNA of the CDR3 is TGCGCCAGCAGCTTGTTAGGACAGGTGTACAATGAGCAGTTCTTC.

The table lists this clonotype with a few counts. V is TRBV2 and J is TRBJ1-1, with 7 nucleotides matching TRBD1. CDR1 SNHLY and CDR2 FYNNEI come from the germline V gene. CDR3 length: 13 amino acids. The V segment lost 8 bases and the J segment 7 bases; nucleotides outside the gene matches: 10. DNA of the CDR3: TGTGCCAGCGCTCTACCGGGACAGCTTGAAGCTTTCTTT. This encodes CASALPGQLEAFF.

This CDR3 is CSAERDRRSTDTQYF. The CDR3 DNA is TGCAGTGCTGAAAGGGACAGGCGGTCCACAGATACGCAGTATTTT. The rearrangement links TRBV20-1 to TRBJ2-3; 8 bases map to TRBD1. V trimming: 5 bases; J trimming: 2 bases; junction bases outside the gene matches: 9. The CDR3 loop spans 15 amino acids. Per the germline V gene, CDR1 is DFQATT and CDR2 is SNEGSKA (reference sequence).

This clonotype was detected a few times. This chain uses TRBV6-1 with TRBJ2-4, with D perhaps matching TRBD2 (5 bases). CDR3 length: 18 amino acids. Trimming cost V 1 base and J 0 bases, with 16 bases left between them. Germline V gene lookup returns CDR1 MNHNS and CDR2 SASEGT. The CDR3 region has the DNA TGTGCCAGCAGTGAAGTGGACTCTGACTTTCTAGCCAAAAACATTCAGTACTTC. Its translation: CASSEVDSDFLAKNIQYF.

The V call is TRBV20-1, the J call TRBJ2-7, with 7 bases lining up with TRBD1. The end of the DNA is better explained by TRBJ2-5, so the J call may be wrong. The CDR3 sequence is 13 residues long. In germline, CDR1 is DFQATT, CDR2 SNEGSKA (reference sequence). CDR3 sequence reads: CSARSRQGETQYF. DNA for the CDR3: TGCAGTGCTAGAAGCAGACAGGGAGAGACCCAGTACTTC.

This chain joins TRBV3-1 and TRBJ2-5; no firm D call. From germline, CDR1 is LGHDT and CDR2 YNNKEL (reference sequence). CDR3 length: 16 amino acids. Trimming removed 2 bases at V and 11 bases at J, with 24 bases between. The CDR3 here is CASSQFVRDRYSEQYF. CDR3 bases: TGTGCCAGCAGCCAATTCGTCCGAGATCGGTACAGTGAGCAGTACTTC.

This clonotype has more than one count but fewer than ten. The V gene is TRBV27, the J gene TRBJ2-3; D is tentatively TRBD1 or TRBD2 (6 bases each). V was clipped by 9 bases and J by 3 bases, with 22 bases between them. Germline V lookup: CDR1 MNHEY, CDR2 SMNVEV (reference sequence). The CDR3 loop spans 16 amino acids. The DNA for the CDR3 is TGTGCCAGTAAAACATGGGGCGGGACACGTACAGATACGCAGTATTTT. Residues: CASKTWGGTRTDTQYF.

Regarding this clonotype: One end of the junction does not line up with germline, which may come from a read error. The chain combines TRBV20-1 with TRBJ2-7; 8 bases map to TRBD1. CDR1 is DFQATT and CDR2 is SNEGSKA in the germline V gene (reference sequence). The CDR3 sequence is 14 residues long. The CDR3 sequence: CGAERQGSSYEQYF. The CDR3 DNA follows: TGCGGTGCTGAAAGACAGGGGAGCTCCTACGAGCAGTACTTC.

This clonotype came up a few times. The CDR3 loop reads CASSSTGASVYYNSPLHF. In DNA form, the CDR3 reads TGTGCCAGCAGCTCGACAGGGGCGTCGGTCTATTATAATTCACCCCTCCACTTT. The genes are TRBV13 and TRBJ1-6; 8 bases align to TRBD1. The CDR3 is 18 residues long. The germline gives CDR1 PRHDT, CDR2 FYEKMQ (reference sequence). J gave up 4 bases and V 4 bases, and 12 bases lay outside the gene matches. The full variable domain, with the rest looked up from reference TRBV13 and TRBJ1-6, is AAGVIQSPRHLIKEKRETATLKCYPIPRHDTVYWYQQGPGQDPQFLISFYEKMQSDKGSIPDRFSAQQFSDYHSELNMSSLELGDSALYFCASSSTGASVYYNSPLHFGNGTRLTVT.

The rearrangement uses TRBV4-2 and TRBJ2-4; 13 bases align to TRBD2. The last part of the DNA fits TRBJ2-7 better; the J call may be wrong. Germline V lookup: CDR1 LGHNA, CDR2 YNFKEQ. The CDR3 runs 19 residues. The CDR3 DNA follows: TGTGCCAGCAGCCAGCCGACGGGACTAGCGGGGACGCGCGCCTACGAGCAGTACTTC. It encodes CASSQPTGLAGTRAYEQYF.

V and J are TRBV20-1 and TRBJ1-5, with D tentatively TRBD1 (5 bases). Germline V gene data show CDR1 as DFQATT and CDR2 as SNEGSKA (reference sequence). CDR3 size: 13 residues. V lost 3 bases to trimming and J lost 2 bases, with 8 bases between them. The CDR3: CSASQGGNQPQHF. CDR3 DNA sequence: TGCAGTGCTAGCCAAGGGGGCAATCAGCCCCAGCATTTT.

The genes are TRBV7-2 and TRBJ2-3; D remains unclear. CDR3 length equals 13 residues. Between the trimmed V and J ends, which lost 3 bases and 2 bases, there was a span of 6 bases. The germline V gene encodes CDR1 SGHTA and CDR2 FQGNSA. The CDR3 region is CASSFWATDTQYF. The CDR3 nucleotides read TGTGCCAGCAGCTTTTGGGCCACAGATACGCAGTATTTT. Combining the CDR3 with reference TRBV7-2 and TRBJ2-3 gives the whole variable domain GAGVSQSPSNKVTEKGKDVELRCDPISGHTALYWYRQSLGQGLEFLIYFQGNSAPDKSGLPSDRFSAERTGGSVSTLTIQRTQQEDSAVYLCASSFWATDTQYFGPGTRLTVL.

The rearrangement links TRBV18 to TRBJ1-5, with D unresolved. The CDR3 is 13 residues long. Looked up from germline, CDR1 is KGHSH and CDR2 is LQKENI. The germline V and J ends were trimmed by 3 bases and 4 bases, with 7 bases remaining between them. CDR3 DNA: TGTGCCAGCTCACCCGGTGATAATCAGCCCCAGCATTTT. This sequence encodes CASSPGDNQPQHF.

This clonotype was observed at least ten times. The chain carries TRBV5-1 and TRBJ2-3; D tentatively reads TRBD1 or TRBD2 (5 bases each). Looked up from germline, CDR1 is SGHRS and CDR2 is YFSETQ. Trimming shortened V by 5 bases and J by 0 bases, and 10 bases separated the two germline ends. This CDR3 comprises 14 residues. CDR3 in amino acids: CASSGGTSTDTQYF. The CDR3 region has the DNA TGCGCCAGCAGTGGGGGTACTAGCACAGATACGCAGTATTTT. Full variable domain (outside the CDR3, taken from reference TRBV5-1 and TRBJ2-3): KAGVTQTPRYLIKTRGQQVTLSCSPISGHRSVSWYQQTPGQGLQFLFEYFSETQRNKGNFPGRFSGRQFSNSRSEMNVSTLELGDSALYLCASSGGTSTDTQYFGPGTRLTVL.

V and J are TRBV20-1 and TRBJ2-1, with 11 bases fitting TRBD2. Trimming at V came to 1 base and at J to 1 base, leaving 3 bases not matched to a gene. Germline V gene sequence: CDR1 DFQATT, CDR2 SNEGSKA (reference sequence). The CDR3 sequence is 16 residues long. Written as DNA, the CDR3 is TGCAGTGCTAGAGTAGCGGGGGGGCTTTCCTACAATGAGCAGTTCTTC. It codes for CSARVAGGLSYNEQFF.

Worth noting for this clonotype: Possible read error: a much larger clone is one base away. This chain joins TRBV5-1 and TRBJ2-3; unclear D gene. Germline CDR1 SGHRS, CDR2 YFSETQ. CDR3 size: 13 residues. V was trimmed by 4 bases and J by 4 bases, leaving 10 bases between them. CDR3 sequence: CASSPAYADTQYF. The CDR3 DNA sequence: TGCGCCAGCAGCCCTGCTTACGCAGATACGCAGTATTTT.

This clonotype came up a few times. V gene TRBV27 combines with J gene TRBJ2-1, with TRBD2 as a possible D gene (6 bases). The V gene lost 3 bases and the J gene lost 13 bases, with 16 bases spanning the gap. CDR3 length equals 13 residues. CDR1 is MNHEY, CDR2 SMNVEV, per germline (reference sequence). The CDR3 DNA is TGTGCCAGCAGTTTTAGTAGGCGGGATTCACAGTTCTTC. This encodes CASSFSRRDSQFF.